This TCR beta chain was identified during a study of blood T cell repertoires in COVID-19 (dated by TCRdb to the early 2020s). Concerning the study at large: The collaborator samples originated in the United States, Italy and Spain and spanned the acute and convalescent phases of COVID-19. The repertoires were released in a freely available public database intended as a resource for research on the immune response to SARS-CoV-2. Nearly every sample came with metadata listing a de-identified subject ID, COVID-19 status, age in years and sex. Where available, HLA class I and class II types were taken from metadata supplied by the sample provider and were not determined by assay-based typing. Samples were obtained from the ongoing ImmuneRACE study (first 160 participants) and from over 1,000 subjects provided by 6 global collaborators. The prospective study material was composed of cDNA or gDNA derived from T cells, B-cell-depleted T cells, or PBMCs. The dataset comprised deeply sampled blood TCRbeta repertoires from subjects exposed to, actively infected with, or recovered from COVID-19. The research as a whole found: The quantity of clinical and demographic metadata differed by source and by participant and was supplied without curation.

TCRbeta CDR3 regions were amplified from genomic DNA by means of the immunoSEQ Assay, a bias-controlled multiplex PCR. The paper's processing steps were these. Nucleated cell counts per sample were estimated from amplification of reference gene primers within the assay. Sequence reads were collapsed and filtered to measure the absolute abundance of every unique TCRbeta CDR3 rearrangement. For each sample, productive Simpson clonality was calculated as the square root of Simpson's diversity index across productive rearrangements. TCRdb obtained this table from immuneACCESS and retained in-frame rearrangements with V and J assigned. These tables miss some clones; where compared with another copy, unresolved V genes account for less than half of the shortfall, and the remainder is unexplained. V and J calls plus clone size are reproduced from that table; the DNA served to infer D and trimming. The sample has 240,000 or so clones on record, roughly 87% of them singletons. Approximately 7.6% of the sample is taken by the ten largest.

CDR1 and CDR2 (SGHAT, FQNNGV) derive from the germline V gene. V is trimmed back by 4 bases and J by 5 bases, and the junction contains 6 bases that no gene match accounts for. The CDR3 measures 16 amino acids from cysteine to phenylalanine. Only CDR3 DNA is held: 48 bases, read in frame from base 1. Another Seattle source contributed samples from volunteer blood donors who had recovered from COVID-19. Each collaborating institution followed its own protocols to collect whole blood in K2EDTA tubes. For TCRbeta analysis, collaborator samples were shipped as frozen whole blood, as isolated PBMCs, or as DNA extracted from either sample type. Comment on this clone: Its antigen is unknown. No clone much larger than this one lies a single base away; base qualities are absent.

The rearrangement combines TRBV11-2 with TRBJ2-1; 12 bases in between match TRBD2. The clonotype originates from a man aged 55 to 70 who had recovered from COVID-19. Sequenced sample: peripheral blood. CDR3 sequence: CASSSLAGGRNNEQFF. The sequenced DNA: TGTGCCAGCAGCTCCCTAGCGGGGGGGCGGAACAATGAGCAGTTCTTC.